The source of this TCR beta chain is a study of blood T cell repertoires in COVID-19. The overall study: In each case, the material was cDNA or gDNA derived from T cells, B-cell-depleted T cells, or PBMCs.

The CDR3 loop spans 20 amino acids. V gave up 1 base and J gave up 6 bases, with 27 bases separating them. Per the germline V gene, CDR1 is KGHDR and CDR2 is SFDVKD. The data were produced by immunoSEQ multiplex PCR, yet TCRdb's version contains in-frame clones alone and is incomplete. The sample has tens of thousands of clones, approximately 86% seen once. The chain joins TRBV24-1 to TRBJ1-3; D gene unclear. The receptor was derived from a woman between 55 and 75 years old with acute or convalescent COVID-19. The sequencing sample was made of peripheral blood. CDR3 sequence: CATSDFALSVCRVKENTIYF. The DNA for the CDR3 is TGTGCCACCAGTGATTTTGCTCTTAGCGTCTGTCGAGTCAAGGAAAACACCATATATTTT.